The T cell receptor beta chain under discussion was sequenced for a study of OX40 agonist ivuxolimab in advanced cancers. The CDR3 totals 14 residues. Trimming at V came to 2 bases and at J to 3 bases, leaving 3 bases not matched to a gene. This clone was detected once. Here immunoSEQ multiplex PCR was the method, and the copy in TCRdb shows in-frame clones only, minus some. The sample carries some 22,000 clones, about 80% recorded once. This TCR was sampled from an adult with an advanced solid tumor such as melanoma, head and neck, liver or kidney cancer. The sample here was CD4+ or CD8+ T cells sorted from blood, taken in a trial of the OX40 agonist ivuxolimab. The V gene is TRBV23-1, the J gene TRBJ2-5; 7 bases align to TRBD1. TRBV23-1 is an ORF; its function is uncertain. This CDR3 reads CASSQGTDKETQYF. The CDR3 DNA reads as TGCGCCAGCAGTCAAGGGACAGATAAAGAGACCCAGTACTTC.